This is a list of T cell receptor beta chains from one sample in a study of control samples from healthy donors and cancer patients. Assay: immunoSEQ multiplex PCR; the TCRdb copy retains only in-frame clones and omits some. The table includes about 22,000 clones, approximately 80% detected once. Sequencing was carried out using PBMCs. The receptors were sampled from a man aged 55 to 70 with head and neck cancer. CDR3s include the opening cysteine and the closing phenylalanine or tryptophan. The order of the fields is clone size, V gene, J gene, CDR3 protein. Expanded clones get a size class; other rows say once, few or many, or leave the size out.

>.|TRBV2|TRBJ1-3
CASSEGARFEGNTIYF
>.|TRBV11-3|TRBJ1-4
CASSFGRVYEKLFF
>few|TRBV19|TRBJ2-7
CASSSRDGSYEQYF
>.|TRBV6-2/TRBV6-3|TRBJ2-7
CASSSPGLAGLYEQYF
>.|TRBV28|TRBJ1-4
CASSRRGGDEKLFF
>.|TRBV3-1/TRBV3-2|TRBJ2-7
CASSLGLAGSYEQYF
>.|TRBV18|TRBJ2-7
CASSPPGTGTYEQYF
>.|TRBV5-1|TRBJ2-3
CASKAGTDTQYF
>.|TRBV23-1|TRBJ1-1
CASSHQSGTYTTGDTEAFF
>.|TRBV6-4|TRBJ1-1
CASSDIPRGRNTEAFF
>.|TRBV27|TRBJ2-2
CASSWNTGELFF
>.|TRBV7-2|TRBJ2-2
CASSFPKTGELFF
>.|TRBV24-1|TRBJ2-2
CATSDRGLAGNTGELFF
>.|TRBV5-6|TRBJ1-1
CASSPEGRNTEAFF
>.|TRBV9|TRBJ1-1
CASSVGQGPEAFF
>.|TRBV6-5|TRBJ2-1
CASRDRVGRNEQFF
>.|TRBV28|TRBJ1-4
CASSSRTVRGTNEKLFF
>.|TRBV6-5|TRBJ1-1
CASSYFGTGREAFF
>.|TRBV27|TRBJ2-1
CASSWGAGDSYNEQFF
>.|TRBV6-2/TRBV6-3|TRBJ2-7
CASSTWTGAPYEQYF
>.|TRBV19|TRBJ2-2
CASSIGLAPGELFF
>.|TRBV4-3|TRBJ2-3
CASSQDNAGGFTDTQYF
>.|TRBV12-3/TRBV12-4|TRBJ1-5
CASSPGGNQPQHF
>.|TRBV9|TRBJ2-3
CASSVDGDTQYF
>.|TRBV6-6|TRBJ1-6
CASSYLFDSPLHF
>.|TRBV11-2|TRBJ1-5
CASSLTVHQPQHF
>.|TRBV19|TRBJ2-3
CASSINHNEGLAPSTDTQYF